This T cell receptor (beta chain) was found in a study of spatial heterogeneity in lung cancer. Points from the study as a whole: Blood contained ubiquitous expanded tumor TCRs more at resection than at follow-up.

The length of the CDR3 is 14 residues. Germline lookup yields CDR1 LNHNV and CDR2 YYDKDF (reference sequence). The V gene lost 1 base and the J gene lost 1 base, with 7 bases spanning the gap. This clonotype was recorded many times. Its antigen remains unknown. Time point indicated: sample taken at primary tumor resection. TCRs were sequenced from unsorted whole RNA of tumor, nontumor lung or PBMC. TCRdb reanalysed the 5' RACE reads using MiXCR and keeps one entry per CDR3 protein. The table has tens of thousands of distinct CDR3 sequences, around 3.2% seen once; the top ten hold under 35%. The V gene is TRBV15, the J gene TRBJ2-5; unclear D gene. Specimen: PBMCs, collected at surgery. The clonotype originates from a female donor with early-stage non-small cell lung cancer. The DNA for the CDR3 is TGTGCCACCAGCAGAGGGGGTGTCCAAGAGACCCAGTACTTC. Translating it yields CATSRGGVQETQYF.